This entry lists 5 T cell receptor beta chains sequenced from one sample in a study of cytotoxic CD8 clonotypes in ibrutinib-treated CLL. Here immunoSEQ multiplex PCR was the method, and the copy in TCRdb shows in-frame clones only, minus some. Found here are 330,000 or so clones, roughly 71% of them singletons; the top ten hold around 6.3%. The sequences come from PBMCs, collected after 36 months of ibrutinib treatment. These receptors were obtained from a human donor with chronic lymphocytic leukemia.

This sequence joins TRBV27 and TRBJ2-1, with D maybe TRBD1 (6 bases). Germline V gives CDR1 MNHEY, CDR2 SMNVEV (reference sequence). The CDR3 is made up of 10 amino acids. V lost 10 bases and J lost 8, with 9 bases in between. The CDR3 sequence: CATQGHEQFF. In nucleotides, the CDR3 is TGTGCCACACAGGGACATGAGCAGTTCTTC.

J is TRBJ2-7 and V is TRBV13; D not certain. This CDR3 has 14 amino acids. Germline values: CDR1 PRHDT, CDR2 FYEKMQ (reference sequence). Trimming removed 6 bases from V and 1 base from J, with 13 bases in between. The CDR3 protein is CASSGAASSYEQYF. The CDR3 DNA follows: TGTGCCAGCAGTGGTGCGGCCAGTTCCTACGAGCAGTACTTC.

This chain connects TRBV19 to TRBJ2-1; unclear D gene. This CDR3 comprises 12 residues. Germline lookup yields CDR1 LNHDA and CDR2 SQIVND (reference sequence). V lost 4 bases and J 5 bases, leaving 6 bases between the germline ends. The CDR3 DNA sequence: TGTGCCAGTAGTACGAAAAACAATGAGCAGTTCTTC. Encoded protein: CASSTKNNEQFF.

CDR3 region: CASSLTNPTGGYNSPLHF. The CDR3 region has the DNA TGTGCCAGCAGTTTAACAAACCCGACAGGGGGATATAATTCACCCCTCCACTTT. V is TRBV27 and J is TRBJ1-6; 9 bases match TRBD1. The CDR3 length is 18 residues. The junction had 9 bases not matched to a gene; V was cut back by 2 bases and J by 4 bases. CDR1 is MNHEY and CDR2 is SMNVEV in the germline V gene (reference sequence).

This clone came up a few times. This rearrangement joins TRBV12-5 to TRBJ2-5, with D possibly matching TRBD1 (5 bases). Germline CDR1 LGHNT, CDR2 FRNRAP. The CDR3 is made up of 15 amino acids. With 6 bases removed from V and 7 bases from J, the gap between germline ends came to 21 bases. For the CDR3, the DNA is TGTGCTAGTGGCACTTCCCCCCAGGGAAGGGGGACCCAGTACTTC. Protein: CASGTSPQGRGTQYF. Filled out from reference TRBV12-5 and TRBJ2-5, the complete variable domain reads DARVTQTPRHKVTEMGQEVTMRCQPILGHNTVFWYRQTMMQGLELLAYFRNRAPLDDSGMPKDRFSAEMPDATLATLKIQPSEPRDSAVYFCASGTSPQGRGTQYFGPGTRLLVL.